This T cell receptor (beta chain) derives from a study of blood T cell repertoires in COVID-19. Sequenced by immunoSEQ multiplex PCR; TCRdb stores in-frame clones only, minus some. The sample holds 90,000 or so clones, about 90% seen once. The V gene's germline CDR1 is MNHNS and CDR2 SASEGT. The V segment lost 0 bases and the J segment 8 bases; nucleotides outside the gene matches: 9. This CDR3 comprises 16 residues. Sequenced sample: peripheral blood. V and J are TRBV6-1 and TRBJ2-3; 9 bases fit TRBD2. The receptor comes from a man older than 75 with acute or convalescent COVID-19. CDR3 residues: CASSEAGGTSLVTQYF. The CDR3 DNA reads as TGTGCCAGCAGTGAAGCCGGCGGGACTAGCCTCGTTACGCAGTATTTT.